Sequencing of this TCR beta chain was carried out in a study of cytomegalovirus exposure and HLA in healthy donors. Findings and limits, study-wide: Highly shared sequence variants in one cluster were likely a sequencing artifact. In a later analysis, around 18,000 TCR beta sequences were associated with HLA alleles at 0.05 false discovery rate.

The CDR3 runs 13 residues. CDR1 LNHDA and CDR2 SQIVND come from the germline V gene (reference sequence). J lost 6 bases, V lost 5 bases, and 2 bases had no gene match. This clone has more than one count but fewer than ten. Its cognate antigen is unknown. Primers: 60 Vbeta forward and 13 Jbeta reverse. Generated by immunoSEQ multiplex PCR, the TCRdb table keeps only in-frame clones and is missing some. The repertoire consists of approximately 130,000 clones, with about 10% occurring once and the leading ten covering roughly 6.4%. The sequencing sample was made of PBMCs. The gene calls are TRBV19 and TRBJ2-1; 9 bases agree with TRBD2. This TCR derives from a woman aged 35 to 49 in good health and CMV-seropositive. In DNA, the CDR3 is TGTGCCAGTAGTGTACTAGCGGGCAATGAGCAGTTCTTC. This encodes CASSVLAGNEQFF.